The rows below give T cell receptor beta chains drawn from one sample of a study of cytomegalovirus exposure and HLA in healthy donors. Repertoires were generated with immunoSEQ multiplex PCR, while TCRdb's copy carries only in-frame clones and drops some. Seen here are around 160,000 clones, around 90% observed once, and the top ten hold approximately 3%. The sample consisted of PBMCs. Receptor source: a man aged 18-30 years in good health and CMV-seronegative. Both conserved end residues are part of each CDR3. D genes are given only for firm matches.

d_gene | v_gene | len | CDR3aa
TRBD1 | TRBV5-5 | 17 | CASSLEGQIISGNTIYF
. | TRBV29-1 | 15 | CSVLTESSSYNEQFF
. | TRBV5-1 | 13 | CASSFYGGAEAFF
TRBD1 | TRBV6-1 | 14 | CASTPGQGNYGYTF
. | TRBV6-1 | 14 | CASVGGAEDQPQHF
TRBD2 | TRBV18 | 13 | CASSPGTTNEQFF
TRBD2 | TRBV6-1 | 15 | CASTAGTSGRGELFF
TRBD2 | TRBV9 | 15 | CASSVGVAGTYEQYF
TRBD1 | TRBV19 | 13 | CASTRQGGDTQYF
. | TRBV19 | 16 | CASSIGLGVQGSPLHF
. | TRBV14 | 14 | CASSQPGLNTEAFF
. | TRBV5-1 | 14 | CASSLGQGSTEAFF
. | TRBV6-6 | 14 | CASSYVQGKNGYTF
. | TRBV2 | 14 | CASSESGNTGELFF
. | TRBV5-1 | 13 | CASSLEFTRGYTF
TRBD1 | TRBV28 | 15 | CASSSWTGEVETQYF
. | TRBV27 | 14 | CASSPLDSYNEQFF
TRBD1 | TRBV7-2 | 13 | CASSLGQNYGYTF
TRBD1 | TRBV6-1 | 17 | CASSEGQGVSILYGYTF
. | TRBV5-1 | 12 | CASSLGGTGAFF
TRBD1 | TRBV6-5 | 14 | CASSKTGVNTEAFF
. | TRBV29-1 | 11 | CSVVPGTEAFF
. | TRBV2 | 15 | CASSGFQGSYNEQFF
TRBD1 | TRBV6-5 | 13 | CAIRQGADYGYTF
TRBD1 | TRBV11-3 | 13 | CASSWDSQNIQYF
TRBD1 | TRBV30 | 17 | CAWSPGQLKYSNQPQHF
. | TRBV19 | 14 | CASSIGYGNQPQHF
TRBD2 | TRBV7-9 | 16 | CASSLAMTSGPTTKFF
. | TRBV28 | 14 | CASSFHRGTDTQYF
. | TRBV7-6 | 14 | CASSVWEEGSEAFF
TRBD1 | TRBV25-1 | 15 | CASSRTGDYQETQYF
. | TRBV7-9 | 13 | CASSFSGGYGYTF
. | TRBV18 | 16 | CASSPSFYRPNQPQHF
TRBD1 | TRBV5-4 | 14 | CASSLNRGRTEAFF
TRBD1 | TRBV2 | 15 | CASSERGQGNTEAFF
. | TRBV9 | 13 | CASSAKRTGELFF
TRBD1 | TRBV13 | 14 | CASRSQGLGEKLFF
. | TRBV5-4 | 13 | CASSTDRDYGYTF
. | TRBV28 | 13 | CASVPGPNQPQHF
TRBD2 | TRBV6-5 | 14 | CASGWGLAGGRQYF
TRBD1 | TRBV5-6 | 19 | CASSPGQGEPGWSSYEQYF